Sequencing of this TCR beta chain was carried out in a study of beta chain features in type 1 diabetes. Study-wide results and limits: For Type 1 diabetes patients, all four CD4+ subsets carried TCRB CDR3s that were moderately but significantly shorter. cDNA-based sequencing might over-represent cells highly expressing TCR.

This CDR3 region has 15 residues. Germline V gene lookup returns CDR1 LNHDA and CDR2 SQIVND (reference sequence). Losses at the gene ends were 5 bases for V and 1 base for J; bases not matched to a gene: 6. About 120 mL of blood, on average, came from one heparinised draw per donor. The entirety of the isolated RNA underwent reverse transcription, so expressed TCRB transcripts were sequenced. Method: immunoSEQ multiplex PCR; TCRdb's copy keeps in-frame clones and lacks some. The sample lists roughly 400,000 clones, 8.5% to 10% occurring once. Only a few counts were recorded for this clone. Its specificity is not known.

The rearrangement joins TRBV19 to TRBJ2-5; TRBD2 matches 8 bases. The receptor's source is a young man with type 1 diabetes. Input material: central memory CD4+ T cells from blood. The CDR3 region is CASSPEAGAQETQYF. The CDR3, as DNA: TGTGCCAGTAGTCCGGAAGCGGGAGCCCAAGAGACCCAGTACTTC.